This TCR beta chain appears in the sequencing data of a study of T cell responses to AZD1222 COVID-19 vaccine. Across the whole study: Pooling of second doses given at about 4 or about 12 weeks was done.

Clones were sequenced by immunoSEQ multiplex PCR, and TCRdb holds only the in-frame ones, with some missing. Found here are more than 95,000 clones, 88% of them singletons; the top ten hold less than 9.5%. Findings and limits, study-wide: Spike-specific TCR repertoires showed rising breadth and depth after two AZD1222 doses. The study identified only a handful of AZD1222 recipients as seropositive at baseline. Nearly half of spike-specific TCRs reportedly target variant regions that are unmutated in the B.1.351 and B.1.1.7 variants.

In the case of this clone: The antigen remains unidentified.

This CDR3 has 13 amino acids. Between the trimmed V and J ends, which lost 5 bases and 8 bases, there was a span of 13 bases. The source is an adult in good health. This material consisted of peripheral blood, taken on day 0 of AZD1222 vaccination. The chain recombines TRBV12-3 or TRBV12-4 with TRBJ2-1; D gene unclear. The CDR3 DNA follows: TGTGCCAGCAGTCCGACAAGTTGGGATGAGCAGTTCTTC. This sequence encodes CASSPTSWDEQFF.